This T cell receptor beta chain was observed in a study of cytomegalovirus exposure and HLA in healthy donors. The V end was cut by 5 bases, the J end by 2 bases, with 15 bases between. Germline V gene lookup returns CDR1 SEHNR and CDR2 FQNEAQ (reference sequence). The length of the CDR3 is 16 residues. The study ran its PCR with 60 Vbeta and 13 Jbeta primers. The protocol was immunoSEQ multiplex PCR, while the TCRdb copy is restricted to in-frame clones and leaves out a portion. The data contain around 100,000 clones, roughly three quarters of them singletons. The V call is TRBV7-9, the J call TRBJ2-2; perhaps TRBD1 as D (6 bases). The sequence came from a woman in her sixties or seventies in good health and CMV-seropositive. Sequencing was performed on PBMCs. In nucleotides, the CDR3 is TGTGCCAGCAGCCCCAGCGGCAGGGGCAACACCGGGGAGCTGTTTTTT. This translates into CASSPSGRGNTGELFF.